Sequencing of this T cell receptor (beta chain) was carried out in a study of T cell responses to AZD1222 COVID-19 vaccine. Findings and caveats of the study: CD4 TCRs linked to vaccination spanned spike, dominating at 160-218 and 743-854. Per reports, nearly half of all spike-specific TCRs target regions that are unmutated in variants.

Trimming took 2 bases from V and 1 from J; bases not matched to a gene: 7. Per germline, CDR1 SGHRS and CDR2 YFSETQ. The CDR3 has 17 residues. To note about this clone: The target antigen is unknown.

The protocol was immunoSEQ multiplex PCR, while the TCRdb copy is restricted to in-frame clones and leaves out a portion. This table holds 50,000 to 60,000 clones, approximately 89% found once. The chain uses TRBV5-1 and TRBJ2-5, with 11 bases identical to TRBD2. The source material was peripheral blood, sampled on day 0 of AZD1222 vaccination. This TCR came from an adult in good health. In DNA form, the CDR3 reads TGCGCCAGCAGCTTATCTATAGCGGGAGGGGCCCAAGAGACCCAGTACTTC. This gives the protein CASSLSIAGGAQETQYF.